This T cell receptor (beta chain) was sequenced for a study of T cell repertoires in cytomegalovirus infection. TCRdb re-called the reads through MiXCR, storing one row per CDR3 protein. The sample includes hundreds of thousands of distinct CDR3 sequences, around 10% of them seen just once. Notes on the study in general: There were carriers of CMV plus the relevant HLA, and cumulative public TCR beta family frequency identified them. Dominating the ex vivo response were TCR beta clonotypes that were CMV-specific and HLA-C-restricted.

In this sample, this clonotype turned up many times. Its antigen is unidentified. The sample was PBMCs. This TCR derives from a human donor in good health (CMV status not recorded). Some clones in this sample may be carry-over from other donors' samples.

The DNA of the CDR3 is TGTGCCAGCAGCCCGGCCGGGACTGCCTCCTACGAGCAGTACTTC. Protein: CASSPAGTASYEQYF. This sequence joins TRBV7-8 and TRBJ2-7; D perhaps matches TRBD2 (6 bases). Trimming removed 5 bases at V and 0 bases at J, with 14 bases between. Looked up from germline, CDR1 is SGHVS and CDR2 is FQNEAQ. The CDR3 is 15 residues long.